Sequencing of this TCR beta chain was carried out in a study of blood T cell repertoires in COVID-19. Clones were read by immunoSEQ multiplex PCR, and TCRdb kept only the in-frame ones, dropping some. The sample holds roughly 67,000 clones, over 60% seen once. V lost 4 bases, J lost 6 bases, and 14 bases lay in between. CDR1 is LGHDT, CDR2 YNNKEL, per germline (reference sequence). CDR3 length: 14 amino acids. The chain joins TRBV3-1 (or the pseudogene TRBV3-2) to TRBJ2-3, with D perhaps matching TRBD2 (6 bases). The TCR was taken from a human donor in a cohort sampled during active COVID-19. Material: peripheral blood. The CDR3 here is CASSLNSGGDTQYF. The CDR3 DNA is TGTGCCAGCAGCCTAAACTCCGGAGGGGATACGCAGTATTTT.